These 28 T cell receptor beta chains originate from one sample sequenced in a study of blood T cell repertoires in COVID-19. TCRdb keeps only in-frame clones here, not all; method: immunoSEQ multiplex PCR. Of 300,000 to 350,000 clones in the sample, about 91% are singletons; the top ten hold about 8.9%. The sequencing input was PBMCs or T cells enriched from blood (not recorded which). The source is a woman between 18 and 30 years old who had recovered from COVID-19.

The chain's CDR3 is CASSLLAGGAVYGYTF. In nucleotides, the CDR3 is TGTGCCAGCAGCCTCCTTGCGGGGGGCGCGGTGTATGGCTACACCTTC. The rearrangement uses TRBV11-2 and TRBJ1-2, with a tentative D call TRBD1 (6 bases). Trimming left V 5 bases short and J 5 bases short, with 21 bases between. The V gene's germline CDR1 is SGHAT and CDR2 FQNNGV. The CDR3 has 16 amino acids.

CDR3 in DNA: TGCGCCAGCAGCCCTGGGTCCCAGGGAGGGGCCAACGTCCTGACTTTC. Translation: CASSPGSQGGANVLTF. The V and J genes are TRBV5-1 and TRBJ2-6; TRBD1 might be the D (5 bases). Trimming cost V 4 bases and J 4 bases, with 15 bases left between them. Looked up from germline, CDR1 is SGHRS and CDR2 is YFSETQ. CDR3 size: 16 residues.

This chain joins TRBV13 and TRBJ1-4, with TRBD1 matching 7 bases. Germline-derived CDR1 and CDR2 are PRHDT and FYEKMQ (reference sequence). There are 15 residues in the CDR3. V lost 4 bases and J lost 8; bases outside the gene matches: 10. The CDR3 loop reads CASSSRDRGGEKLFF. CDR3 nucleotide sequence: TGTGCCAGCAGCTCCCGGGACAGAGGAGGGGAAAAACTGTTTTTT.

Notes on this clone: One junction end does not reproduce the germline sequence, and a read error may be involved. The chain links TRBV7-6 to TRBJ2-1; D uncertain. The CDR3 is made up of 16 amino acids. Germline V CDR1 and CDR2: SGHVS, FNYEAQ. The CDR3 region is CASSPIGQRSFNEQFF. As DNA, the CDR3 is TGTGCCAGCAGCCCAATTGGGCAAAGGTCCTTCAATGAGCAGTTCTTC.

CDR3 nucleotides: TGTGCCAGCAGCGGGGCTCAGGGGGCGAGTGGCTACACCTTC. This gives the protein CASSGAQGASGYTF. This sequence joins TRBV3-1 (or the pseudogene TRBV3-2) and TRBJ1-2, with 8 bases aligning to TRBD1. The V and J ends lost 5 bases and 7 bases, in that order; junction bases with no gene match: 9. Germline V gene lookup returns CDR1 LGHDT and CDR2 YNNKEL (reference sequence). The CDR3 contains 14 residues.

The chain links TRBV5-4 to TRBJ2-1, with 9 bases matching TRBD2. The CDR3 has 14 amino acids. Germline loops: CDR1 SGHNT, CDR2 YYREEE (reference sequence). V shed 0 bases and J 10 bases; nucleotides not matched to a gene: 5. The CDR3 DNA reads TGTGCCAGCAGCTTGGGCGGGAGGGCCGGGGAGCAGTTCTTC. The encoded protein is CASSLGGRAGEQFF.

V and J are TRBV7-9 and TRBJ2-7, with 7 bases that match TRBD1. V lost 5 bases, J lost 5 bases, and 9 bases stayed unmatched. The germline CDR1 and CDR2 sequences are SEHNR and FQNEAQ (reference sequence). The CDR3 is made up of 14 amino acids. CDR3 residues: CASSPPGGMDEQYF. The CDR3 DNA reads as TGTGCCAGCAGCCCACCAGGGGGTATGGACGAGCAGTACTTC. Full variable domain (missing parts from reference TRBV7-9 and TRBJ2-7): DTGVSQNPRHKITKRGQNVTFRCDPISEHNRLYWYRQTLGQGPEFLTYFQNEAQLEKSRLLSDRFSAERPKGSFSTLEIQRTEQGDSAMYLCASSPPGGMDEQYFGPGTRLTVT.

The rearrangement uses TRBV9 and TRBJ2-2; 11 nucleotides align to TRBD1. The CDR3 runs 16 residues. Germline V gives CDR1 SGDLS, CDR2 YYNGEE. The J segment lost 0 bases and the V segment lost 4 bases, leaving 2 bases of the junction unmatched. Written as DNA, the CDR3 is TGTGCCAGCAGCTCGGGACAGGGGGCGAACACCGGGGAGCTGTTTTTT. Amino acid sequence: CASSSGQGANTGELFF.

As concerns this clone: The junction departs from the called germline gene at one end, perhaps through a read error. The DNA for the CDR3 is TGTGCCAGCAGCGAAGACAGGGGACTCTACGAGCAGTACTTC. Amino acids: CASSEDRGLYEQYF. The chain combines TRBV6-1 with TRBJ2-7, with 8 bases lining up with TRBD1. CDR1 MNHNS and CDR2 SASEGT come from the germline V gene. CDR3 size: 14 residues.

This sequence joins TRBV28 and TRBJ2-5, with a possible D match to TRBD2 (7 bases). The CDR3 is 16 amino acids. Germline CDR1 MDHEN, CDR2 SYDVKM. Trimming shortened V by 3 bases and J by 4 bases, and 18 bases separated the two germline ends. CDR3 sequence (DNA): TGTGCCAGCAGTTTCCTTAAAGGGGGGGCCGGAGAGACCCAGTACTTC. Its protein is CASSFLKGGAGETQYF.

The CDR3 nucleotides read TGTGCCAGCAGCCAGAGGGGGAAAGGCACCGGGGAGCTGTTTTTT. The encoded protein is CASSQRGKGTGELFF. The rearrangement uses TRBV11-3 and TRBJ2-2; D is perhaps TRBD1 (6 bases). Trimming left V 5 bases short and J 4 bases short, with 14 bases between. Germline V CDR1 and CDR2: SGHNT, YENEEA. The CDR3 contains 15 residues.

DNA of the CDR3: TGTGCCAGCAGCTTAGGTCGGTTCCCCTACGAGCAGTACTTC. Encoded protein: CASSLGRFPYEQYF. V usage is TRBV7-3 and J usage is TRBJ2-7; D gene ambiguous. CDR3 length: 14 amino acids. Germline CDR1 and CDR2: SGHTA and FQGTGA. The germline V and J ends were trimmed by 2 bases and 2 bases, with 10 bases remaining between them.

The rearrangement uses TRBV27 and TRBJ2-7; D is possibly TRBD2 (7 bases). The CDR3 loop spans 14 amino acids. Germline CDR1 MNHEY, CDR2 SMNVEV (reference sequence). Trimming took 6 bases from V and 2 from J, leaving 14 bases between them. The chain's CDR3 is CASSWGGRPYEQYF. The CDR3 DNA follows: TGTGCCAGCAGCTGGGGGGGGCGCCCCTACGAGCAGTACTTC.

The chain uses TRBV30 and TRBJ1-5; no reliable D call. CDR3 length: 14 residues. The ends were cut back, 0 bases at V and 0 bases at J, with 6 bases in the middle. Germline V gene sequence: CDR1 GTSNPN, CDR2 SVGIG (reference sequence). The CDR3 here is CAWSVSDSNQPQHF. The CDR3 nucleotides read TGTGCCTGGAGTGTAAGCGATAGCAATCAGCCCCAGCATTTT.

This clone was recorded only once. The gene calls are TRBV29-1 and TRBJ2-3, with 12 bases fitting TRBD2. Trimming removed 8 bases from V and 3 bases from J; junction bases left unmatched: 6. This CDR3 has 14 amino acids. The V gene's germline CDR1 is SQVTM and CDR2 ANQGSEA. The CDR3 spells CSILTSGGTDTQYF. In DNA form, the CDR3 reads TGCAGCATCCTGACTAGCGGGGGAACAGATACGCAGTATTTT.

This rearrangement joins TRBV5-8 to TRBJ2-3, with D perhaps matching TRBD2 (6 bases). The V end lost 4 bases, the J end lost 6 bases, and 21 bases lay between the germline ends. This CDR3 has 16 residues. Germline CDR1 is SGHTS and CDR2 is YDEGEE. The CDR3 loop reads CASSGEDLTRVDTQYF. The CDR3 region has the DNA TGTGCCAGCAGCGGGGAGGACTTAACTCGGGTGGATACGCAGTATTTT.

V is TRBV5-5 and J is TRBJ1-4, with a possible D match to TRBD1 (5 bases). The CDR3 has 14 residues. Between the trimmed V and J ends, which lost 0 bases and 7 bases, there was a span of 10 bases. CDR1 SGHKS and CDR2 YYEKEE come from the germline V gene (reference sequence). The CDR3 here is CASSLGQGGEKLFF. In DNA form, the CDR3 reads TGTGCCAGCAGCTTGGGCCAGGGTGGTGAAAAACTGTTTTTT. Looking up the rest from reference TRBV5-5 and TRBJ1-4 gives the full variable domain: DAGVTQSPTHLIKTRGQQVTLRCSPISGHKSVSWYQQVLGQGPQFIFQYYEKEERGRGNFPDRFSARQFPNYSSELNVNALLLGDSALYLCASSLGQGGEKLFFGSGTQLSVL.

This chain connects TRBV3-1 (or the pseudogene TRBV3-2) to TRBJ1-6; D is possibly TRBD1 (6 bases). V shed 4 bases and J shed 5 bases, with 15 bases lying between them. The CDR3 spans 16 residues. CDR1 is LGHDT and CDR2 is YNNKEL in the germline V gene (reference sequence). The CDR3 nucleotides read TGTGCCAGCAGCCTCGACTGGACAGCCGATAATTCACCCCTCCACTTT. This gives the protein CASSLDWTADNSPLHF.

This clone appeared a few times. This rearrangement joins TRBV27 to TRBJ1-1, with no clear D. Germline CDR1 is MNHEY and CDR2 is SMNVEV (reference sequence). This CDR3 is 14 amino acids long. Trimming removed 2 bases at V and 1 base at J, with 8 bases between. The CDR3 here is CASSLEGSNTEAFF. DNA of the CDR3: TGTGCCAGCAGTTTAGAGGGATCGAACACTGAAGCTTTCTTT.

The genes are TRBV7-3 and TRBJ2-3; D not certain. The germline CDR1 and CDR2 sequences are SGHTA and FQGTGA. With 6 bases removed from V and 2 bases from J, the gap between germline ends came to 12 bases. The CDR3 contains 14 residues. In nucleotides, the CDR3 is TGTGCCAGCAGTTCCAGGTATAACACAGATACGCAGTATTTT. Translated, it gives CASSSRYNTDTQYF.

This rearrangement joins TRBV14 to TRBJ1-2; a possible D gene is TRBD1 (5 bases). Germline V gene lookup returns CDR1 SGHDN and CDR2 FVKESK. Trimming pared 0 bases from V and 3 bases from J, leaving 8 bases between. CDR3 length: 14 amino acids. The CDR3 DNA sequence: TGTGCCAGCAGCCAAGATAAGGGGTACTATGGCTACACCTTC. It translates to CASSQDKGYYGYTF. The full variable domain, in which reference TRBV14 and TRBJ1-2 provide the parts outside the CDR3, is EAGVTQFPSHSVIEKGQTVTLRCDPISGHDNLYWYRRVMGKEIKFLLHFVKESKQDESGMPNNRFLAERTGGTYSTLKVQPAELEDSGVYFCASSQDKGYYGYTFGSGTRLTVV.

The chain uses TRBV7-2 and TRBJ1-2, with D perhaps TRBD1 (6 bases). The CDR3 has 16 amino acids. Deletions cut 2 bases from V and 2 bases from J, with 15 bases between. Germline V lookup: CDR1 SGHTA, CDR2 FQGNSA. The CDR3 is CASSLIGTGINYGYTF. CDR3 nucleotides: TGTGCCAGCAGCTTAATCGGCACAGGGATCAACTATGGCTACACCTTC.

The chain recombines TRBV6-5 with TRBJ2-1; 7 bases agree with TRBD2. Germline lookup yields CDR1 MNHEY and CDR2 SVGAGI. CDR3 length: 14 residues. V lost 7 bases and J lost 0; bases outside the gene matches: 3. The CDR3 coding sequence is TGTGCCAGCATTGGGGGGGGCTCCTACAATGAGCAGTTCTTC. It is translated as CASIGGGSYNEQFF.

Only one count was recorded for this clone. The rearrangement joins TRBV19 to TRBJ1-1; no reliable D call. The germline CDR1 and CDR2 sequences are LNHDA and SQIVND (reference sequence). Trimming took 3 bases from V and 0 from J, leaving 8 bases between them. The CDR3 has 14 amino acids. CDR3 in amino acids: CASSIYGLNTEAFF. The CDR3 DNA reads TGTGCCAGTAGTATTTACGGGTTGAACACTGAAGCTTTCTTT.

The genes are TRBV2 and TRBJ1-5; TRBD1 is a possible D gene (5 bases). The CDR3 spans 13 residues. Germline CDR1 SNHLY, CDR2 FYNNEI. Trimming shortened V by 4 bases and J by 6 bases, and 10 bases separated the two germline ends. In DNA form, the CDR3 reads TGTGCCAGCAGTGGCCCGCAGGGTCAGCCCCAGCATTTT. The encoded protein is CASSGPQGQPQHF.

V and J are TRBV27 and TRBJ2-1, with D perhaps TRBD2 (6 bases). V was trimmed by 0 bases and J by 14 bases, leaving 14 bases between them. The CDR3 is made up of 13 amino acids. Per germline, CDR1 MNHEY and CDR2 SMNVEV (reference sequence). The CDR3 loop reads CASSLSSSGEEFF. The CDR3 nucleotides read TGTGCCAGCAGTTTATCGAGCTCGGGAGAGGAGTTCTTC.

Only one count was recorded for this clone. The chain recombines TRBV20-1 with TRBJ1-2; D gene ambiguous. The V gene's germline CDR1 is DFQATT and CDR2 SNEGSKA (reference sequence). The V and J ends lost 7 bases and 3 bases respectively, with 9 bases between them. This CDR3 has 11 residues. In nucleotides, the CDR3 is TGCAGTGGAGGTCTTTACTATGGCTACACCTTC. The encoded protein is CSGGLYYGYTF.

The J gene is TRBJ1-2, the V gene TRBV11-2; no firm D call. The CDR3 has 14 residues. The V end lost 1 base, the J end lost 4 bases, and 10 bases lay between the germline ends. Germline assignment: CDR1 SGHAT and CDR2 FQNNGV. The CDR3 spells CASSLVGEIYGYTF. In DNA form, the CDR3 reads TGTGCCAGCAGCTTAGTCGGGGAGATCTATGGCTACACCTTC. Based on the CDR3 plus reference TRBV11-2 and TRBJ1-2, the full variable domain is EAGVAQSPRYKIIEKRQSVAFWCNPISGHATLYWYQQILGQGPKLLIQFQNNGVVDDSQLPKDRFSAERLKGVDSTLKIQPAKLEDSAVYLCASSLVGEIYGYTFGSGTRLTVV.